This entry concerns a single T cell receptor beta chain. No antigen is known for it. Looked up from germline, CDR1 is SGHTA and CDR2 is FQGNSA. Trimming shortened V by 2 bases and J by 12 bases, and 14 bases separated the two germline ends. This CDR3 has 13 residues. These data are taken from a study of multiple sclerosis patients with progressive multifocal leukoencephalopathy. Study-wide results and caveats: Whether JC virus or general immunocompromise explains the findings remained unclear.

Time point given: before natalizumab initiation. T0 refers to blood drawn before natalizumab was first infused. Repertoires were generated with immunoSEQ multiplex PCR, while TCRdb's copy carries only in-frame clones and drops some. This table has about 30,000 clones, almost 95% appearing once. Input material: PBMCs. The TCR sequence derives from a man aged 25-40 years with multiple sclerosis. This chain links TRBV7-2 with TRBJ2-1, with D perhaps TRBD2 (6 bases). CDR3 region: CASSLRISAGQFF. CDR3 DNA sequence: TGTGCCAGCAGCTTAAGGATCTCAGCGGGGCAGTTCTTC.